The rows below give T cell receptor beta chains drawn from one sample of a study of OX40 agonist ivuxolimab in advanced cancers. Assay used: immunoSEQ multiplex PCR; TCRdb lists only in-frame clones, some missing. Here the sample spans 95,000 to 120,000 clones, 80% to 95% being singletons. The material sequenced was CD4+ or CD8+ T cells sorted from blood, taken in a trial of the OX40 agonist ivuxolimab. The receptor set was obtained from an adult with an advanced solid tumor such as melanoma, head and neck, liver or kidney cancer. Both conserved end residues are part of each CDR3. The order of the fields is clone size, D gene, J gene, V gene, CDR3 protein, CDR3 DNA. A D gene is named only where the DNA matches it firmly. For some rows the clone size is stated as once, few or many, or as a class when expanded; others skip it.

clone size: -; D gene: -; J gene: TRBJ2-5; V gene: TRBV11-2; CDR3 protein: CASSVRQAQETQYF; CDR3 DNA: TGTGCCAGCAGCGTAAGACAGGCCCAAGAGACCCAGTACTTC
clone size: -; D gene: -; J gene: TRBJ2-7; V gene: TRBV6-1; CDR3 protein: CASSDPRDFYSYEQYF; CDR3 DNA: TGTGCCAGCAGTGACCCCCGGGACTTCTACTCCTACGAGCAGTACTTC
clone size: -; D gene: -; J gene: TRBJ2-1; V gene: TRBV6-6; CDR3 protein: CASRQSSYNEQFF; CDR3 DNA: TGTGCCAGCAGACAGAGCTCCTACAATGAGCAGTTCTTC
clone size: -; D gene: -; J gene: TRBJ1-2; V gene: TRBV2; CDR3 protein: CASSVIVEGYGYTF; CDR3 DNA: TGTGCCAGCAGTGTTATAGTGGAAGGCTATGGCTACACCTTC
clone size: once; D gene: -; J gene: TRBJ1-1; V gene: TRBV5-4; CDR3 protein: CASSLGGRENTEAFF; CDR3 DNA: TGTGCCAGCAGCCTGGGGGGCCGGGAGAACACTGAAGCTTTCTTT
clone size: -; D gene: -; J gene: TRBJ1-5; V gene: TRBV11-2; CDR3 protein: CASSLGWTENQPQHF; CDR3 DNA: TGTGCCAGCAGCCTAGGTTGGACGGAGAATCAGCCCCAGCATTTT
clone size: -; D gene: -; J gene: TRBJ2-2; V gene: TRBV5-6; CDR3 protein: CASSLIQGNTGELFF; CDR3 DNA: TGTGCCAGCAGCTTGATCCAGGGGAACACCGGGGAGCTGTTTTTT
clone size: -; D gene: -; J gene: TRBJ2-5; V gene: TRBV19; CDR3 protein: CASSIGGETQYF; CDR3 DNA: TGTGCCAGTAGTATTGGGGGAGAGACCCAGTACTTC
clone size: -; D gene: -; J gene: TRBJ2-7; V gene: TRBV25-1; CDR3 protein: CASSEDNSYEQYF; CDR3 DNA: TGTGCCAGCAGTGAGGACAACTCCTACGAGCAGTACTTC
clone size: -; D gene: TRBD1; J gene: TRBJ2-3; V gene: TRBV5-4; CDR3 protein: CASSYRDRETDTQYF; CDR3 DNA: TGTGCCAGCAGCTACCGGGACAGGGAAACAGATACGCAGTATTTT
clone size: -; D gene: -; J gene: TRBJ2-5; V gene: TRBV28; CDR3 protein: CASTLGRQETQYF; CDR3 DNA: TGTGCCAGCACCCTGGGACGGCAAGAGACCCAGTACTTC
clone size: once; D gene: -; J gene: TRBJ1-1; V gene: TRBV7-9; CDR3 protein: CAASVGGTEAFF; CDR3 DNA: TGTGCCGCCAGCGTTGGGGGTACTGAAGCTTTCTTT
clone size: -; D gene: -; J gene: TRBJ1-5; V gene: TRBV23-1; CDR3 protein: CASEAGTLNQPQHF; CDR3 DNA: TGCGCCAGTGAAGCCGGGACCCTCAATCAGCCCCAGCATTTT
clone size: once; D gene: -; J gene: TRBJ2-1; V gene: TRBV28; CDR3 protein: CASMSGSLGEQFF; CDR3 DNA: TGTGCCAGTATGTCCGGGAGTTTGGGTGAGCAGTTCTTC
clone size: -; D gene: TRBD2; J gene: TRBJ2-3; V gene: TRBV7-7; CDR3 protein: CASSPRLAGVDTQYF; CDR3 DNA: TGTGCTAGCAGCCCCCGACTAGCGGGAGTAGATACGCAGTATTTT
clone size: -; D gene: -; J gene: TRBJ2-1; V gene: TRBV6-5; CDR3 protein: CASSYPGPYNEQFF; CDR3 DNA: TGTGCCAGCAGTTACCCGGGACCCTACAATGAGCAGTTCTTC
clone size: -; D gene: -; J gene: TRBJ2-3; V gene: TRBV9; CDR3 protein: CASSVGSELGTDTQYF; CDR3 DNA: TGTGCCAGCAGCGTAGGTAGCGAGCTGGGCACAGATACGCAGTATTTT
clone size: -; D gene: -; J gene: TRBJ1-3; V gene: TRBV14; CDR3 protein: CASSRTGMNTIYF; CDR3 DNA: TGTGCCAGCAGCCGCACAGGGATGAACACCATATATTTT
clone size: few; D gene: TRBD1; J gene: TRBJ1-1; V gene: TRBV7-9; CDR3 protein: CASTAGTGNTEAFF; CDR3 DNA: TGTGCCAGCACCGCCGGGACAGGGAACACTGAAGCTTTCTTT
clone size: -; D gene: TRBD2; J gene: TRBJ2-5; V gene: TRBV2; CDR3 protein: CASSWTSSSPAQYF; CDR3 DNA: TGTGCCAGCTCTTGGACTAGCTCAAGTCCGGCCCAGTACTTC
clone size: -; D gene: TRBD1; J gene: TRBJ2-7; V gene: TRBV14; CDR3 protein: CASSETGVEQYF; CDR3 DNA: TGTGCCAGCAGCGAAACAGGGGTTGAGCAGTACTTC
clone size: -; D gene: -; J gene: TRBJ2-1; V gene: TRBV30; CDR3 protein: CAWTPWGENSYNEQFF; CDR3 DNA: TGTGCCTGGACCCCCTGGGGGGAGAACTCCTACAATGAGCAGTTCTTC
clone size: -; D gene: TRBD1; J gene: TRBJ1-3; V gene: TRBV6-5; CDR3 protein: CASRSGQGDTIYF; CDR3 DNA: TGTGCCAGCAGGTCGGGACAGGGAGACACCATATATTTT
clone size: -; D gene: -; J gene: TRBJ2-5; V gene: TRBV25-1; CDR3 protein: CASSGAGLETQYF; CDR3 DNA: TGTGCCAGCAGTGGAGCGGGTTTGGAGACCCAGTACTTC
clone size: -; D gene: -; J gene: TRBJ2-3; V gene: TRBV6-6; CDR3 protein: CASRPDTQYF; CDR3 DNA: TGTGCCAGCAGGCCAGATACGCAGTATTTT
clone size: -; D gene: -; J gene: TRBJ2-3; V gene: TRBV4-2; CDR3 protein: CASSQTASGARTDTQYF; CDR3 DNA: TGTGCCAGCAGCCAAACCGCATCCGGGGCGCGCACAGATACGCAGTATTTT
clone size: -; D gene: TRBD1; J gene: TRBJ2-3; V gene: TRBV5-6; CDR3 protein: CASSPRQGGTDTQYF; CDR3 DNA: TGTGCCAGCAGTCCCCGACAGGGGGGAACAGATACGCAGTATTTT
clone size: -; D gene: -; J gene: TRBJ2-7; V gene: TRBV11-3; CDR3 protein: CASSFEQDSYEQYF; CDR3 DNA: TGTGCCAGCAGCTTCGAACAGGACTCCTACGAGCAGTACTTC
clone size: -; D gene: -; J gene: TRBJ2-3; V gene: TRBV11-3; CDR3 protein: CASSFKQARVDTQYF; CDR3 DNA: TGTGCCAGCAGCTTCAAACAGGCACGGGTTGATACGCAGTATTTT
clone size: -; D gene: TRBD2; J gene: TRBJ2-7; V gene: TRBV10-1; CDR3 protein: CARTSGSYEQYF; CDR3 DNA: TGCGCCAGGACTAGCGGCTCCTACGAGCAGTACTTC
clone size: -; D gene: TRBD2; J gene: TRBJ2-3; V gene: TRBV9; CDR3 protein: CASSVGAREGTDTQYF; CDR3 DNA: TGTGCCAGCAGCGTAGGAGCGCGGGAGGGCACAGATACGCAGTATTTT
clone size: -; D gene: -; J gene: TRBJ2-3; V gene: TRBV7-9; CDR3 protein: CASSLASTLSDTQYF; CDR3 DNA: TGTGCCAGCAGCTTAGCTTCTACTCTTTCGGATACGCAGTATTTT
clone size: once; D gene: TRBD2; J gene: TRBJ2-1; V gene: TRBV11-2; CDR3 protein: CASSPSGGEQFF; CDR3 DNA: TGTGCCAGCAGCCCCAGCGGGGGTGAGCAGTTCTTC
clone size: once; D gene: TRBD1; J gene: TRBJ2-1; V gene: TRBV19; CDR3 protein: CASSGQVTYNEQFF; CDR3 DNA: TGTGCCAGTAGTGGACAGGTAACCTACAATGAGCAGTTCTTC
clone size: -; D gene: -; J gene: TRBJ1-1; V gene: TRBV30; CDR3 protein: CAWRTDGNTEAFF; CDR3 DNA: TGTGCCTGGAGAACTGACGGGAACACTGAAGCTTTCTTT
clone size: -; D gene: TRBD2; J gene: TRBJ2-1; V gene: TRBV19; CDR3 protein: CASSIVKRGGSYNEQFF; CDR3 DNA: TGTGCCAGTAGTATAGTGAAGCGGGGGGGCTCCTACAATGAGCAGTTCTTC
clone size: few; D gene: TRBD2; J gene: TRBJ2-2; V gene: TRBV7-6; CDR3 protein: CASSSTSGPGTGELFF; CDR3 DNA: TGTGCCAGCAGCTCGACTAGCGGCCCGGGGACCGGGGAGCTGTTTTTT
clone size: -; D gene: TRBD2; J gene: TRBJ2-1; V gene: TRBV18; CDR3 protein: CASSPRGLAGSNNEQFF; CDR3 DNA: TGTGCCAGCTCACCCCGGGGACTAGCGGGAAGTAACAATGAGCAGTTCTTC
clone size: -; D gene: -; J gene: TRBJ1-5; V gene: TRBV7-9; CDR3 protein: CASSDPGQSNQPQHF; CDR3 DNA: TGTGCCAGCAGCGACCCGGGCCAAAGCAATCAGCCCCAGCATTTT
clone size: few; D gene: TRBD2; J gene: TRBJ2-7; V gene: TRBV6-1; CDR3 protein: CASGGYEQYF; CDR3 DNA: TGTGCCTCGGGGGGATACGAGCAGTACTTC
clone size: -; D gene: -; J gene: TRBJ1-3; V gene: TRBV30; CDR3 protein: CASDGGLGNTIYF; CDR3 DNA: TGTGCCTCGGACGGGGGGCTTGGAAACACCATATATTTT
clone size: -; D gene: -; J gene: TRBJ1-1; V gene: TRBV25-1; CDR3 protein: CASSPGWGSEAFF; CDR3 DNA: TGTGCCAGCAGCCCAGGGTGGGGCAGTGAAGCTTTCTTT
clone size: -; D gene: -; J gene: TRBJ2-1; V gene: TRBV20-1; CDR3 protein: CSAAAEQQFF; CDR3 DNA: TGCAGTGCTGCGGCCGAGCAGCAGTTCTTC
clone size: -; D gene: -; J gene: TRBJ1-5; V gene: TRBV2; CDR3 protein: CASSVTRLNQPQHF; CDR3 DNA: TGTGCCAGCAGCGTCACCAGGCTCAATCAGCCCCAGCATTTT
clone size: -; D gene: TRBD2; J gene: TRBJ2-3; V gene: TRBV7-9; CDR3 protein: CASSPWRGAPSTDTQYF; CDR3 DNA: TGTGCCAGCAGCCCATGGCGGGGGGCCCCTAGCACAGATACGCAGTATTTT
clone size: -; D gene: TRBD1; J gene: TRBJ1-1; V gene: TRBV5-4; CDR3 protein: CASSLEGGGTEAFF; CDR3 DNA: TGTGCCAGCAGCTTGGAAGGGGGCGGCACTGAAGCTTTCTTT
clone size: -; D gene: TRBD1; J gene: TRBJ1-3; V gene: TRBV30; CDR3 protein: CAWSVRDRDGGNTIYF; CDR3 DNA: TGTGCCTGGAGTGTAAGGGACAGGGATGGTGGAAACACCATATATTTT
clone size: -; D gene: TRBD1; J gene: TRBJ2-7; V gene: TRBV6-5; CDR3 protein: CASRTGTGRHEQYF; CDR3 DNA: TGTGCCAGCAGAACCGGGACAGGTCGCCACGAGCAGTACTTC
clone size: -; D gene: -; J gene: TRBJ1-2; V gene: TRBV5-1; CDR3 protein: CASSAGDGGYGYTF; CDR3 DNA: TGCGCCAGCAGCGCCGGGGACGGAGGCTATGGCTACACCTTC
clone size: once; D gene: -; J gene: TRBJ1-1; V gene: TRBV19; CDR3 protein: CASRFQSNTEAFF; CDR3 DNA: TGTGCCAGTAGATTCCAGTCTAACACTGAAGCTTTCTTT
clone size: -; D gene: -; J gene: TRBJ2-1; V gene: TRBV6-6; CDR3 protein: CASSDRVDEQFF; CDR3 DNA: TGTGCCAGCAGTGATAGAGTCGATGAGCAGTTCTTC
clone size: once; D gene: -; J gene: TRBJ2-6; V gene: TRBV6-5; CDR3 protein: CASLGRAGANVLTF; CDR3 DNA: TGTGCCAGTCTGGGTAGAGCTGGGGCCAACGTCCTGACTTTC
clone size: -; D gene: -; J gene: TRBJ1-2; V gene: TRBV19; CDR3 protein: CASSIEAGRKVYGYTF; CDR3 DNA: TGTGCCAGTAGTATAGAGGCGGGGCGTAAGGTCTATGGCTACACCTTC
clone size: -; D gene: TRBD1; J gene: TRBJ1-5; V gene: TRBV6-1; CDR3 protein: CASSEYRGSNQPQHF; CDR3 DNA: TGTGCCAGCAGTGAATACAGGGGTAGCAATCAGCCCCAGCATTTT
clone size: -; D gene: -; J gene: TRBJ1-1; V gene: TRBV12-5; CDR3 protein: CASGRTENTEAFF; CDR3 DNA: TGTGCTAGTGGACGGACAGAGAACACTGAAGCTTTCTTT
clone size: -; D gene: -; J gene: TRBJ1-2; V gene: TRBV5-1; CDR3 protein: CASSFTGGRTQGYTF; CDR3 DNA: TGCGCCAGCAGCTTTACCGGAGGGAGAACTCAAGGCTACACCTTC
clone size: -; D gene: -; J gene: TRBJ1-1; V gene: TRBV9; CDR3 protein: CASSVGQVNTEAFF; CDR3 DNA: TGTGCCAGCAGCGTAGGTCAGGTGAACACTGAAGCTTTCTTT
clone size: -; D gene: TRBD1; J gene: TRBJ1-5; V gene: TRBV7-9; CDR3 protein: CASSLEGQGVDQPQHF; CDR3 DNA: TGTGCCAGCAGCTTAGAGGGACAGGGGGTAGATCAGCCCCAGCATTTT
clone size: -; D gene: TRBD1; J gene: TRBJ2-7; V gene: TRBV7-9; CDR3 protein: CASSLPGTGSHEQYF; CDR3 DNA: TGTGCCAGCAGCCTCCCCGGGACAGGGAGTCACGAGCAGTACTTC
clone size: -; D gene: TRBD1; J gene: TRBJ2-7; V gene: TRBV9; CDR3 protein: CASSGVSSGGTEQYF; CDR3 DNA: TGTGCCAGCAGCGGGGTTTCCTCAGGGGGCACCGAGCAGTACTTC